This T cell receptor (beta chain) was sequenced during a study of cytomegalovirus exposure and HLA in healthy donors. Study-wide findings and caveats: Follow-up analysis found HLA locus-dependent TCR association rates, highest for DRB1 and lowest for HLA-C. The study recorded 150 to 200 TCR beta chains that were cytomegalovirus-associated.

PCR was performed using 60 Vbeta and 13 Jbeta primers. Libraries were prepared by immunoSEQ multiplex PCR; TCRdb keeps only in-frame clonotypes and omits some of them. The data contain some 150,000 clones, approximately 87% of them singletons. This CDR3 is 14 amino acids long. Unmatched junction bases numbered 10, after V lost 5 bases and J lost 6 bases. Germline CDR1 and CDR2: MDHEN and SYDVKM. A word on this clone: Its antigen is not identified.

The V and J genes are TRBV28 and TRBJ2-7, with 7 bases matching TRBD2. The receptor comes from a woman aged 30 to 39 in good health and CMV-seronegative. Sequencing was done on a sample of PBMCs. The CDR3 here is CASSPTSVSSEQYF. DNA of the CDR3: TGTGCCAGCAGTCCAACTAGCGTATCTTCCGAGCAGTACTTC. Using reference TRBV28 and TRBJ2-7 for the parts outside the CDR3, the full variable domain is DVKVTQSSRYLVKRTGEKVFLECVQDMDHENMFWYRQDPGLGLRLIYFSYDVKMKEKGDIPEGYSVSREKKERFSLILESASTNQTSMYLCASSPTSVSSEQYFGPGTRLTVT.